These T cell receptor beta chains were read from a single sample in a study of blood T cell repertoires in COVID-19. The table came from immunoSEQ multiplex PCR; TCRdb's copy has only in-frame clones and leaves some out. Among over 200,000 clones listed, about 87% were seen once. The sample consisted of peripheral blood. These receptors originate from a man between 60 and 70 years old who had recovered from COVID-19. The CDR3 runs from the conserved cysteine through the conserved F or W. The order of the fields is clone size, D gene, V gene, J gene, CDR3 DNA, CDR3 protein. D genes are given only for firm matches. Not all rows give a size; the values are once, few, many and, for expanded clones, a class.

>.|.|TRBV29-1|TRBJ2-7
TGCAGCGTCGGCCCCAGGGGCTCCTACGAGCAGTACTTC
CSVGPRGSYEQYF
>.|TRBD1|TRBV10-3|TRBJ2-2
TGTGCCATCAGTGATTGGGACAGGGGGCAGGGCGGGGAGCTGTTTTTT
CAISDWDRGQGGELFF
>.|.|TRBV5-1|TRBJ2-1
TGCGCCAGCAGCGACTTTGGTGAGCAGTTCTTC
CASSDFGEQFF
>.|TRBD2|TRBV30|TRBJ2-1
TGTGCCTGGACCGGGACTAGTGCCTACAATGAGCAGTTCTTC
CAWTGTSAYNEQFF
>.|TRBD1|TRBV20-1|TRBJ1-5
TGCAGTGCTAGAGATGGGGACAGGCTGTATTTT
CSARDGDRLYF
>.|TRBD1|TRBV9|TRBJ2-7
TGTGCCAGCAGCGTAGCTACAGGGGGAGAGCAGTACTTC
CASSVATGGEQYF
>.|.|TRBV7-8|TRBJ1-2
TGTGCCAGCAGCTTAATCGTGGGGGCGCGTGGCTACACCTTC
CASSLIVGARGYTF
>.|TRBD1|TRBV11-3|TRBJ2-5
TGTGCCAGCAGCTTAGACCTCACAGGGGTAGAGACCCAGTACTTC
CASSLDLTGVETQYF
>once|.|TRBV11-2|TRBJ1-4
TGTGCCAGCAGCACCGCGATGGATGAAAAACTGTTTTTT
CASSTAMDEKLFF
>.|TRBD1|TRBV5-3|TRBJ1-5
TGTGCCAGAAGCCCGGGACAGGGGTCGGATCAGCCCCAGCATTTT
CARSPGQGSDQPQHF
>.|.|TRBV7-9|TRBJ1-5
TGTGCCAGCAGCCCAAGGGGCAGGGGCCATCAGCCCCAGCATTTT
CASSPRGRGHQPQHF
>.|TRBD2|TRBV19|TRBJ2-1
TGTGCCAGTAGTAATTTAGCGGGGTATAATGAGCAGTTCTTC
CASSNLAGYNEQFF
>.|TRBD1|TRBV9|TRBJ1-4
TGTGCCAGCAGCGTAGGCCGGACAGGTGGGGATGAAAAACTGTTTTTT
CASSVGRTGGDEKLFF
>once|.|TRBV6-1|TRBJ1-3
TGTGCCAGCAGTGAATCAAGACTACTTAACACCATATATTTT
CASSESRLLNTIYF
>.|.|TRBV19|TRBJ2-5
TGTGCCAGTAGTCGGGGACTCCAAGAGACCCAGTACTTC
CASSRGLQETQYF
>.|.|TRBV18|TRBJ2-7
TGTGCCAGCTCACCACCGGGGCCCTACGAGCAGTACTTC
CASSPPGPYEQYF
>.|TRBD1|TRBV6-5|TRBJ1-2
TGTGCCAGCAGACGACAGGGCCTCGCTTATGGCTACACCTTC
CASRRQGLAYGYTF
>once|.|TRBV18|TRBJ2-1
TGTGCCAGCTCACCCATTGAGGGCTCCCGCGGCAATGAGCAGTTCTTC
CASSPIEGSRGNEQFF
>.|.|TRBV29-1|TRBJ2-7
TGCAGCGTTGTGGCGGCAGGGGCCTACGAGCAGTACTTC
CSVVAAGAYEQYF
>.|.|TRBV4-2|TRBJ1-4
TGTGCCAGCAGCCAAGACGGGGTGCTGGGTGAAAAACTGTTTTTT
CASSQDGVLGEKLFF